The 3 T cell receptor beta chains below come from one sample, sequenced in a study of T cells after yellow fever vaccination. One entry per CDR3 protein, called by TCRdb with MiXCR from the 5' RACE reads. Found here are hundreds of thousands of distinct CDR3 sequences, 9% to 15% of them singletons; the top ten hold 14% to 15%. Sequenced material: PBMCs, taken on the day of the yellow fever booster vaccination. Receptor source: a man younger than 45 who received the YFV17D yellow fever vaccine.

This clonotype has just a few counts. At one boundary the junction diverges from the germline segment, which might be a read error. V and J are TRBV27 and TRBJ1-6, with a tentative D call TRBD1 (5 bases). CDR1 is MNHEY and CDR2 is SMNVEV in the germline V gene (reference sequence). This CDR3 has 16 amino acids. The CDR3 DNA is TGTGCCAGCAGTCTATCCCAGTATGGGACCAGCTCACCCCTCCACTTT. Its protein is CASSLSQYGTSSPLHF.

The rearrangement links TRBV5-1 to TRBJ2-3; D may be TRBD1 (6 bases). The CDR3 loop spans 14 amino acids. Between the trimmed V and J ends, which lost 2 bases and 5 bases, there was a span of 12 bases. In germline, CDR1 is SGHRS, CDR2 YFSETQ. The CDR3 DNA is TGCGCCAGCAGCTTACAGGGCGGAGGAGATACGCAGTATTTT. Its protein product is CASSLQGGGDTQYF.

This clonotype was detected a few times. The chain couples TRBV7-2 to TRBJ2-7; TRBD2 matches at 7 bases. This CDR3 has 17 residues. The V gene end was trimmed by 2 bases and the J gene end by 0 bases; junction bases not matched to a gene: 10. Per germline, CDR1 SGHTA and CDR2 FQGNSA. DNA of the CDR3: TGTGCCAGCAGCTTAAATAGCGGGTTCTTGAGCTCCTACGAGCAGTACTTC. This translates into CASSLNSGFLSSYEQYF.